This is a list of T cell receptor beta chains from one sample in a study of shared clonotypes between healthy human individuals. The data were produced by immunoSEQ multiplex PCR, yet TCRdb's version contains in-frame clones alone and is incomplete. The sample includes approximately 500,000 clones, 90% to 96% of them seen just once. The sample was naive CD4+ T cells sorted from blood. Every receptor here comes from a young woman in good health. The CDR3 runs from the conserved cysteine through the conserved F or W. A D gene is named only where the DNA matches it firmly. Clone size is not always given. Where it is, it says once, few, many or a class for expanded clones.

J	D	size	V	CDR3	DNA
TRBJ1-2	-	-	TRBV28	CASINKSGHWGGFLKGYTF	TGTGCCAGCATCAACAAGTCCGGACATTGGGGGGGATTTTTGAAGGGCTACACCTTC
TRBJ2-6	TRBD1	-	TRBV28	CASSSRGKGANVLTF	TGTGCCAGCAGTTCCAGGGGGAAAGGGGCCAACGTCCTGACTTTC
TRBJ2-1	-	-	TRBV29-1	CSVVHRDGAIGNEQFF	TGCAGCGTTGTACATCGGGATGGCGCAATTGGAAATGAGCAGTTCTTC
TRBJ2-3	-	-	TRBV5-6	CASNRRGVYSTDTQYF	TGTGCCAGCAACCGAAGGGGGGTCTATAGCACAGATACGCAGTATTTT
TRBJ1-1	-	-	TRBV28	CASSLPSTDYTEAFF	TGTGCCAGCAGTCTCCCCTCGACCGATTACACTGAAGCTTTCTTT
TRBJ2-3	-	once	TRBV30	CAWSVLAGQFPDTQYF	TGTGCCTGGAGTGTACTGGCGGGACAGTTCCCAGATACGCAGTATTTT
TRBJ2-3	TRBD2	-	TRBV4-2	CASSQDHRGLAGARDTQYF	TGTGCCAGCAGCCAAGATCATCGGGGACTAGCGGGAGCTAGAGATACGCAGTATTTT
TRBJ2-7	-	few	TRBV30	CAWSVLEGPEQYF	TGTGCCTGGAGTGTATTGGAGGGCCCCGAGCAGTACTTC
TRBJ1-2	-	-	TRBV6-1	CASSEGQLANYGYTF	TGTGCCAGCAGTGAAGGACAGTTAGCTAACTATGGCTACACCTTC
TRBJ1-1	-	once	TRBV10-3	CAISESGAGEREAFF	TGTGCCATCAGTGAGTCCGGAGCAGGCGAGCGCGAAGCTTTCTTT
TRBJ1-5	TRBD1	-	TRBV6-5	CASRVNRGRDQPQHF	TGTGCCAGCAGAGTAAACAGGGGGCGAGATCAGCCCCAGCATTTT
TRBJ2-3	TRBD2	-	TRBV11-2	CASSLSGRAETQYF	TGTGCCAGCAGCTTAAGCGGGAGGGCCGAAACGCAGTATTTT
TRBJ2-5	-	-	TRBV4-1	CASSQQIAVRTMAGEQYF	TGCGCCAGCAGCCAACAGATAGCGGTCAGAACAATGGCGGGTGAGCAGTACTTC
TRBJ2-7	TRBD2	-	TRBV28	CASSQLGLGRPYEQYF	TGTGCCAGCAGTCAATTGGGACTAGGGCGGCCCTACGAGCAGTACTTC
TRBJ2-1	-	-	TRBV5-6	CASSSINEQFF	TGTGCCAGCAGCTCTATTAATGAGCAGTTCTTC
TRBJ1-6	-	-	TRBV14	CASSPRGAYNSPLHF	TGTGCCAGCAGCCCTCGTGGGGCCTATAATTCACCCCTCCACTTT
TRBJ1-3	-	few	TRBV10-1	CASSEGGSGNTIYF	TGCGCCAGCAGTGAAGGGGGCTCTGGAAACACCATATATTTT
TRBJ2-7	TRBD2	-	TRBV5-1	CASSLVLAGGNGEQYF	TGCGCCAGCAGCTTGGTCCTAGCGGGAGGGAACGGCGAGCAGTACTTC
TRBJ1-3	TRBD1	-	TRBV7-2	CASSAGQLLSGNTIYF	TGTGCCAGCAGCGCGGGACAGCTCCTCTCTGGAAACACCATATATTTT
TRBJ2-7	-	-	TRBV5-6	CASSFGQNYEQYF	TGTGCCAGCAGCTTCGGACAGAACTACGAGCAGTACTTC
TRBJ2-7	TRBD1	once	TRBV10-1	CASSGQGVYEQYF	TGCGCCAGCAGTGGACAGGGGGTCTACGAGCAGTACTTC
TRBJ1-4	-	-	TRBV5-4	CASSLGSATNEKLFF	TGTGCCAGCAGCTTGGGGTCAGCAACTAATGAAAAACTGTTTTTT
TRBJ2-7	TRBD2	-	TRBV28	CASSLPSGTHYEQYF	TGTGCCAGCAGTTTACCTAGCGGGACCCACTACGAGCAGTACTTC
TRBJ1-3	TRBD1	-	TRBV6-6	CASSYGTGTGNTIYF	TGTGCCAGCAGTTACGGGACAGGGACTGGAAACACCATATATTTT
TRBJ2-1	-	once	TRBV11-2	CASSLTPLGLFF	TGTGCCAGCAGCCTTACCCCCCTAGGGTTGTTCTTC
TRBJ2-7	TRBD1	-	TRBV5-1	CASSRKGQGPSYEQYF	TGCGCCAGCAGCCGGAAGGGACAGGGCCCTTCCTACGAGCAGTACTTC
TRBJ2-2	TRBD2	-	TRBV10-1	CASSAGGPAVGELFF	TGCGCCAGCAGCGCGGGAGGCCCGGCGGTCGGGGAGCTGTTTTTT
TRBJ1-2	-	-	TRBV7-9	CASSLGGQNYYGYTF	TGTGCCAGCAGCTTAGGCGGACAGAACTACTATGGCTACACCTTC
TRBJ2-7	-	once	TRBV7-6	CASSLEAGGYEQYF	TGTGCCAGCAGCTTAGAGGCAGGAGGGTACGAGCAGTACTTC
TRBJ2-1	TRBD2	-	TRBV7-2	CASSQPGLAGSWNEQFF	TGTGCCAGCAGCCAACCTGGACTAGCGGGAAGTTGGAATGAGCAGTTCTTC
TRBJ1-5	-	-	TRBV10-3	CATRGTATGQPQHF	TGTGCCACGAGGGGGACGGCCACGGGACAGCCCCAGCATTTT
TRBJ2-7	-	-	TRBV7-9	CASSLGTASTYEQYF	TGTGCCAGCAGCTTAGGGACAGCTTCCACGTACGAGCAGTACTTC
TRBJ1-2	-	-	TRBV7-2	CASSLANGNYGYTF	TGTGCCAGCAGCTTAGCGAACGGCAACTATGGCTACACCTTC